These 18 T cell receptor beta chains share one sample of origin, sequenced in a study of blood T cell repertoires in COVID-19. TCRdb's table, derived via immunoSEQ multiplex PCR, lists solely in-frame clones and lacks some. The sample records 45,000 to 70,000 clones, around 76% being singletons. Sequences were obtained from peripheral blood. These receptors were obtained from a woman between 55 and 75 years old with acute or convalescent COVID-19.

This clone was detected only once. The chain couples TRBV5-8 to TRBJ1-1, with TRBD1 identical over 7 bases. This CDR3 contains 18 residues. CDR1 SGHTS and CDR2 YDEGEE come from the germline V gene. After removal of 4 bases from V and 4 bases from J, the junction contained 19 bases not matched to a gene. CDR3 amino acids: CASSPTHPGTAFPTEAFF. The CDR3 nucleotides are TGTGCCAGCAGCCCAACCCACCCGGGGACAGCCTTCCCCACTGAAGCTTTCTTT.

The chain links TRBV21-1 to TRBJ1-6. TRBV21-1 is classified as a pseudogene. The CDR3 loop spans 17 amino acids. The CDR3 region is CASSKARQSSYNSPLHF. In DNA form, the CDR3 reads TGTGCCAGCAGCAAAGCGCGGCAGAGCTCCTATAATTCACCCCTCCACTTT.

The V call is TRBV28, the J call TRBJ1-5; D gene unclear. The V gene's germline CDR1 is MDHEN and CDR2 SYDVKM. The CDR3 covers 12 residues. V gave up 4 bases and J gave up 6 bases, with 7 bases separating them. The CDR3 reads CASSWGGQPQHF. The DNA for the CDR3 is TGTGCCAGCAGTTGGGGAGGTCAGCCCCAGCATTTT. Using reference TRBV28 and TRBJ1-5 for the parts outside the CDR3, the full variable domain is DVKVTQSSRYLVKRTGEKVFLECVQDMDHENMFWYRQDPGLGLRLIYFSYDVKMKEKGDIPEGYSVSREKKERFSLILESASTNQTSMYLCASSWGGQPQHFGDGTRLSIL.

The chain uses TRBV5-1 and TRBJ1-1; 7 bases agree with TRBD1. Germline V lookup: CDR1 SGHRS, CDR2 YFSETQ. Trimming took 4 bases from V and 4 from J; bases not matched to a gene: 7. CDR3 size: 14 residues. The CDR3 coding sequence is TGCGCCAGCAGCCAAGACAGGGTTGGCACTGAAGCTTTCTTT. This sequence encodes CASSQDRVGTEAFF.

This rearrangement joins TRBV29-1 to TRBJ1-2, with a weak D call TRBD1 (6 bases). The V end lost 4 bases, the J end lost 4 bases, and 10 bases lay between the germline ends. This CDR3 is 12 amino acids long. From germline, CDR1 is SQVTM and CDR2 ANQGSEA. CDR3 sequence (DNA): TGCAGCGTTGTAACAGGGCCCTATGGCTACACCTTC. This codes for CSVVTGPYGYTF.

CDR3 amino acids: CASRPSGHNEQFF. Written as DNA, the CDR3 is TGTGCCAGCCGCCCGAGTGGGCACAATGAGCAGTTCTTC. This rearrangement joins TRBV21-1 to TRBJ2-1; no check of the table's D call, TRBD1, against the DNA was made. TRBV21-1 has pseudogene status. CDR3 length: 13 amino acids.

This clone was recorded only once. The chain recombines TRBV5-5 with TRBJ1-2, with D unresolved. The CDR3 contains 16 residues. The V end lost 0 bases, the J end lost 4 bases, and 16 bases lay between the germline ends. CDR1 is SGHKS, CDR2 YYEKEE, per germline (reference sequence). Here the CDR3 DNA reads TGTGCCAGCAGCTTGGATTCGGGTCCCCCGGGCTATGGCTACACCTTC. Encoded protein: CASSLDSGPPGYGYTF.

V usage is TRBV5-1 and J usage is TRBJ2-3; 9 bases are a match to TRBD2. The V gene's germline CDR1 is SGHRS and CDR2 YFSETQ. The V segment lost 0 bases and the J segment 2 bases; nucleotides outside the gene matches: 4. This CDR3 is 16 amino acids long. CDR3 in amino acids: CASSLEAGGLTDTQYF. In DNA, the CDR3 is TGCGCCAGCAGCTTGGAGGCGGGGGGGCTCACAGATACGCAGTATTTT.

The chain couples TRBV29-1 to TRBJ1-2; D ambiguous. V dropped 8 bases and J dropped 6 bases, with 4 bases sitting between them. CDR1 and CDR2 (germline): SQVTM, ANQGSEA. This CDR3 has 8 residues. The CDR3 spells CSPNGYTF. For the CDR3, the DNA is TGCAGCCCCAATGGCTACACCTTC.

This clone has only a few counts. The V gene is TRBV27, the J gene TRBJ1-6; 12 bases match TRBD1. The V gene end was trimmed by 6 bases and the J gene end by 14 bases; junction bases not matched to a gene: 8. The germline CDR1 and CDR2 sequences are MNHEY and SMNVEV (reference sequence). This CDR3 comprises 14 residues. CDR3 residues: CASSLGQGAVSLHF. The CDR3 DNA is TGTGCCAGCAGCCTGGGACAGGGGGCAGTGTCCCTCCACTTT.

The chain is built from TRBV7-2 and TRBJ1-5; TRBD1 might be the D (5 bases). V was cut by 4 bases and J by 6 bases, with 16 bases left in between. Per germline, CDR1 SGHTA and CDR2 FQGNSA. The CDR3 covers 15 residues. The CDR3 is CASSSAKGVGQPQHF. DNA for the CDR3: TGTGCCAGCAGCTCTGCAAAAGGGGTAGGTCAGCCCCAGCATTTT.

The chain links TRBV5-1 to TRBJ2-1; a possible D gene is TRBD2 (5 bases). CDR3 length: 14 residues. Germline V gene data show CDR1 as SGHRS and CDR2 as YFSETQ. With 2 bases removed from V and 5 bases from J, the gap between germline ends came to 11 bases. In nucleotides, the CDR3 is TGCGCCAGCAGCTTTGGCGGGTTCGACAATGAGCAGTTCTTC. Its protein is CASSFGGFDNEQFF.

The V call is TRBV5-6, the J call TRBJ1-1; no clear D gene. V was clipped by 2 bases and J by 0 bases, with 8 bases between them. CDR3 length: 14 amino acids. Germline V lookup: CDR1 SGHDT, CDR2 YYEEEE. CDR3 bases: TGTGCCAGCAGCTTTCCAGGAATGAACACTGAAGCTTTCTTT. Its translation is CASSFPGMNTEAFF.

This rearrangement joins TRBV30 to TRBJ1-3; 8 positions match TRBD1. The CDR3 is 15 residues long. Germline-derived CDR1 and CDR2 are GTSNPN and SVGIG (reference sequence). J gave up 4 bases and V 4 bases, and 9 bases lay outside the gene matches. The CDR3 spells CAWTQARGLGNTIYF. CDR3 DNA sequence: TGTGCCTGGACCCAAGCCAGGGGGCTCGGAAACACCATATATTTT. The complete variable domain, with remaining parts taken from reference TRBV30 and TRBJ1-3, reads SQTIHQWPATLVQPVGSPLSLECTVEGTSNPNLYWYRQAAGRGLQLLFYSVGIGQISSEVPQNLSASRPQDRQFILSSKKLLLSDSGFYLCAWTQARGLGNTIYFGEGSWLTVV.

The chain uses TRBV6-5 and TRBJ1-2, with TRBD1 as a possible D gene (5 bases). Germline CDR1 is MNHEY and CDR2 is SVGAGI. The V end was cut by 8 bases, the J end by 2 bases, with 12 bases between. CDR3 length: 13 amino acids. In DNA, the CDR3 is TGTGCCAGCGGGCTGGGGGGAAACTATGGCTACACCTTC. The encoded protein is CASGLGGNYGYTF.

In DNA form, the CDR3 reads TGTGCCAGCAGTAGACAGGGTCTATATGGCTACACCTTC. Translating gives CASSRQGLYGYTF. The V and J genes are TRBV27 and TRBJ1-2; 7 bases map to TRBD1. This CDR3 comprises 13 residues. CDR1 MNHEY and CDR2 SMNVEV come from the germline V gene (reference sequence). The V segment lost 5 bases and the J segment 5 bases; nucleotides outside the gene matches: 5.

This clone was detected once. The J gene is TRBJ1-5, the V gene TRBV4-3; D perhaps matches TRBD1 (5 bases). With 0 bases removed from V and 6 bases from J, the gap between germline ends came to 12 bases. Germline CDR1 LGHNA, CDR2 YSLEER. CDR3 length: 15 residues. For the CDR3, the DNA is TGCGCCAGCAGCCAAGATTGGCAGGGAGGTCAGCCCCAGCATTTT. Its protein is CASSQDWQGGQPQHF.

V and J are TRBV27 and TRBJ2-3; no clear D gene. The V end lost 5 bases, the J end lost 5 bases, and 17 bases lay between the germline ends. The CDR3 has 15 residues. The germline V gene encodes CDR1 MNHEY and CDR2 SMNVEV (reference sequence). The DNA of the CDR3 is TGTGCCAGCAGTCAAAACCTCCGGGTTGAAGATACGCAGTATTTT. It encodes CASSQNLRVEDTQYF.